This TCR beta chain was observed in a study of radiotherapy plus CTLA-4 blockade in lung cancer. Notes on the study in general: How blood T cell clones changed early, along with interferon-beta, reportedly forecast response best.

Each patient with chemo-refractory metastatic non-small-cell lung cancer was treated with focal radiation plus CTLA-4 blockade using ipilimumab. Comments on this clone: Its target is not known.

Assay used: immunoSEQ multiplex PCR; TCRdb lists only in-frame clones, some missing. Here the sample spans about 97,000 clones, under 85% being singletons. The sequence came from a human donor with non-small cell lung cancer who had a partial response to radiotherapy plus ipilimumab. Some clones in this sample may be carry-over from other donors' samples. This sample comprised peripheral blood, obtained from a patient treated with radiotherapy plus ipilimumab.

The CDR3 DNA reads as TGTGCCAGCAGCAGAGGACTAGCGGGAGCCAAAAACATTCAGTACTTC. It specifies CASSRGLAGAKNIQYF. V gene TRBV11-2 combines with J gene TRBJ2-4; 11 bases agree with TRBD2. Germline loops: CDR1 SGHAT, CDR2 FQNNGV. V was pared by 5 bases and J by 0 bases, with 3 bases of the junction left unmatched. This CDR3 comprises 16 residues.